This T cell receptor (beta chain) emerged from a study of T cells after yellow fever vaccination. A single record per CDR3 protein comes from TCRdb applying MiXCR to the 5' RACE reads. The data contain 300,000 to 350,000 distinct CDR3 sequences, around 10% of them singletons. Germline V gene data show CDR1 as LGHNA and CDR2 as YNFKEQ. The CDR3 is made up of 18 amino acids. The J segment lost 4 bases and the V segment lost 3 bases, leaving 12 bases of the junction unmatched. The chain recombines TRBV4-2 with TRBJ2-2; 9 positions match TRBD2. The origin of this receptor is a man younger than 35 who received the YFV17D yellow fever vaccine. Material: CD4+ T cells sorted from PBMCs, obtained 45 days after the yellow fever booster vaccination. The CDR3 nucleotides are TGTGCCAGCAGCCATCCCCCGGGACTAGCAATATCCACCGGGGAGCTGTTTTTT. Its protein product is CASSHPPGLAISTGELFF.